This T cell receptor (beta chain) was sequenced for a study of cytomegalovirus exposure and HLA in healthy donors (dated 2017 in TCRdb). Regarding the complete study: An earlier analysis of about 530 of the donors reported 250 to 350 Gb of sequence data and 95 million to 120 million unique TCR beta sequences obtained from 180 million or so T cells. An early release covering around 630 HLA-typed donors comprised approximately 300 gigabases of sequencing data and around 86 million unique TCR sequences. Of the roughly 400 genotyped donors, less than 85% were placed in the genetic ancestry cluster associated with self-reported Caucasian donors. The study aimed to test whether cataloging public T cell receptors could reveal signatures of past pathogen exposure. Using immunosequencing, the study profiled T cell repertoires from some 670 subjects and related those repertoires to cytomegalovirus serostatus. A separate validation cohort of over a hundred different subjects was used in addition to the roughly 620-subject first cohort. The study combined high-throughput TCR immunosequencing, statistical association of individual TCRs with disease status, and machine learning to predict cytomegalovirus infection status. To study patterns of TCR occurrence, a later analysis re-analyzed previously published TCR beta repertoires from around 660 donors and added high-resolution HLA genotyping. Rather than drawing on any new phenotypic data, the later analysis identified candidate immune exposures from TCR beta sequences and the way those sequences occurred across donors. An earlier analysis of approximately 640 of the donors applied high-throughput TCR beta sequencing to assess whether each TCR beta V gene segment acted as functional or pseudogenic. Alongside the repertoire data, information on donor age, sex, ethnicity and CMV serostatus was compiled. A later genetic analysis took genome-wide SNP genotypes for 398 of the 666 donors and used that subset as a discovery cohort. All discovery cohort repertoires had been generated on a single sequencing platform. Class I and class II HLA loci were covered by the typing at four-digit resolution. Typing coverage varied by locus: roughly 629-630 donors for A, B, C, DRB1 and DQB1; roughly 520 for DQA1; about 590 for DPA1; about 450 for DPB1. About five DR-DQ haplotypes were handled as single units for association and clustering, since linkage in the cohort was strong. Among approximately 370 genotyped donors of the cohort, an average of approximately 200,000 unique TCR beta nucleotide sequences was sequenced per donor, of which about 19% were non-productive. Beyond this particular receptor, the publication reports: When HLA alleles, especially DR and DQ, strongly co-occurred, TCR associations were difficult to assign to individual alleles. Sequencing depth was assumed to be roughly uniform across donors in the presence/absence analyses, though that assumption may not hold. According to a later analysis, parvovirus B19, influenza, CMV and Epstein-Barr virus appeared linked to several top co-occurrence clusters. Broadly in line with IMGT annotations, most TCR beta V segments showed up in productive rearrangements about 90% or about 30% of the time in an earlier analysis of some 590 of the donors. In a later analysis, about 17,000 TCR beta sequences were associated with specific HLA alleles at a false discovery rate of 0.05. Cytomegalovirus status was reported to be diagnosed by the classifier with high specificity and sensitivity in both the original and validation cohorts. Because counts were too low, some 17 rarely observed V segments, including chromosome 9 orphons, were excluded from the earlier analysis of some 590 of the donors. A later genetic analysis associated a missense DCLRE1C variant with V-gene and J-gene trimming of TCR beta chains, and an independent cohort replicated the association. In a later analysis, the rate of TCR association differed among HLA loci, with DRB1 alleles having the most associated TCRs and HLA-C alleles having the fewest. Most TCR sequences were observed very rarely across donors, whereas some public TCRs were present in many individuals. Linkage disequilibrium might explain the correlated functional status among segregating V segments, but an unknown experimental factor could not be excluded. Because HLA typing was unavailable for some donors at each locus, only the typed subset was used in association tests. In vitro tests confirmed that three of the cytomegalovirus-associated TCR beta chains recognize cytomegalovirus antigens. In a later genetic analysis, fewer N-insertions in productive TCRs were reported among donors in an Asian-associated ancestry cluster than the approximately 670-donor mean. This cohort had only TCR beta chains sequenced, and the lack of alpha or paired-chain data limited which features could be detected. It was suggested by the authors that the approach could potentially be generalized to other disease states and immunological phenotypes. A later analysis found that most CMV-associated TCR beta chains appeared HLA-restricted, with HLA associations seemingly driven largely by CMV exposure. The sequencing pipeline was judged likely to have produced a cluster of highly shared sequence variants as a technical artifact. The study listed 170 or so TCR beta chains as associated with cytomegalovirus. A further reported finding was that TCR beta sequences accurately predicted the HLA-A and HLA-B alleles for most subjects in the first cohort. In a later analysis, HLA-associated TCR beta chains showed more clonal expansion and lower generation probabilities than non-associated chains that were equally common. Some IMGT-functional V segments, including TRBV6-2 and TRBV6-3, could not be distinguished by the 87-base-pair reads and were therefore excluded. The only immune exposure information available for the cohort was CMV serostatus.

Library generation was performed with the immunoSEQ multiplex PCR assay. For the multiplex PCR, a mixture combining 60 forward primers for TCR Vbeta segments and 13 reverse primers for TCR Jbeta segments was used. The CDR3 region of rearranged TCR beta genes was amplified from genomic DNA by a multiplex PCR assay. Amplified TCR beta libraries were sequenced as 87-base-pair reads on the Illumina HiSeq System. The study's own analysis went as follows. A later analysis counted about 82 million unique TCR beta chains across the 640 or so repertoires, and some 12 million of these chains were shared by at least two donors. A nearest-neighbor algorithm error-corrected the raw reads and collapsed the reads into unique sequences, merging closely related sequences to remove PCR and sequencing errors. V, D and J gene segments were assigned by aligning CDR3 sequences to IMGT reference sequences. For a sequence to be retained, a match of at least six nucleotides to both a V gene segment and a J gene segment was required. A rearrangement counted as productive if the CDR3 had no stop codons and remained in frame with V and J, and every other rearrangement counted as non-productive. Following IMGT convention, CDR3 was defined as the stretch from the second conserved V-encoded cysteine up to the conserved J-encoded phenylalanine. The earlier analysis of more than 450 of the donors excluded sequences that lacked an unambiguous match to a single V gene segment. In an earlier analysis of roughly 600 of the donors, a V segment was called functional when productive rearrangements were above 56.7%, and segregating when the standard deviation between donors exceeded 5%. A statistical classification framework was developed to diagnose cytomegalovirus status using the catalog of TCR beta chain sequences. V and J gene assignment, in a later analysis, came from comparing TCR nucleotide sequences with IMGT/GENE-DB human TR gene sequences. A later analysis assigned CDR3 sequences and most-parsimonious VDJ recombination scenarios with the TCRdist pipeline. In a later analysis, every TCR beta chain was defined by the combination of its CDR3 amino acid sequence and its V-gene family, and reads without a unique V-gene family were dropped. To address suspected cross-contamination and a sequencing artifact, a later analysis removed approximately 600 highly shared, low-generation-probability nucleotide sequences. For each public chain, a later analysis derived a clonal expansion index from normalized ranks of inferred template counts within each repertoire. In a later analysis, generation probabilities were computed with a VDJ recombination model fitted to out-of-frame rearrangements, and the resulting probabilities were checked against IGoR. A later analysis scored TCR-TCR, TCR-HLA and TCR-CMV co-occurrence with hypergeometric tests, applying a repertoire-size bias correction to TCR pairs. To estimate false discovery rates, a later analysis permuted the HLA or CMV assignments 20 times. A later analysis grouped co-occurring TCRs with DBSCAN, adding TCRdist sequence similarity when clustering within HLA-allele-positive subsets. Repertoires with fewer than 30,000 or more than 120,000 public chains, plus five repertoires with anomalous nucleotide sharing, were excluded from co-occurrence clustering. TCRdb's version of the immuneACCESS table is confined to in-frame rearrangements and falls short of the full clone set. An unresolved V gene accounts for under half of the shortfall where checked; the remainder is of unknown origin. For V, J and clone size, that table is used; D and trimming come from the DNA. The sample has around 160,000 clones on record, about four fifths of them singletons. The ten largest clones take up 7% to 9.5% of the sample.

Compared with germline, V lacks 4 bases and J lacks 2 bases; bases without a gene match: 25. As encoded in the germline V gene, CDR1 is SGDLS while CDR2 is YYNGEE. Measured from the cysteine to the phenylalanine, the CDR3 is 23 residues long. CDR3 DNA is the only sequence kept; it has 69 bases, read in frame from the first base. Details on this clone: It has no known antigen specificity. Per-nucleotide qualities are absent, and no much larger clonotype sits a single base away.

The cohort consisted of some 670 healthy bone marrow donors. All cohort members were sampled while nominally healthy, although unrecorded immune exposures were likely present. The donor was CMV seropositive and was included in the group of 250 to 300 seropositive cohort members. Each donor provided a peripheral blood sample, and peripheral blood mononuclear cells were used for TCR beta sequencing. The Qiagen DNeasy Blood Extraction Kit was used to extract genomic DNA from the blood cell samples. This TCR derives from a male donor in good health and CMV-seropositive. Recombination linked TRBV9 to TRBJ2-3, and 13 bases in between align with TRBD2. Sequencing was carried out using PBMCs. The CDR3 protein: CASSPREKVNPRLAGGHTDTQYF. The nucleotide sequence reads TGTGCCAGCAGCCCCCGTGAGAAGGTCAACCCTAGACTAGCGGGGGGACACACAGATACGCAGTATTTT.